The clone carrying this TCR beta chain was found a few times. Antigen unknown. This specimen comes from a study of CD8+ T cells in alopecia areata. Study results and caveats: The study also sequences resident alphabeta T cells of normal skin in scalp samples.

cDNA serving as the sequencing template came from extracted, reverse transcribed RNA. Only in-frame clones appear in the TCRdb table, and some are missing; sequencing was by immunoSEQ multiplex PCR. The data hold 100,000 to 150,000 clones, with about 49% observed a single time. V was shortened by 4 bases and J by 0 bases, with 7 bases between the two germline ends. Germline assignment: CDR1 MNHEY and CDR2 SMNVEV (reference sequence). The CDR3 totals 13 residues. Material: CD8+ T cells sorted from blood, obtained at week 0. The V gene is TRBV27, the J gene TRBJ2-7; a possible D gene is TRBD1 (5 bases). The TCR originated in a human donor with alopecia areata. This chain's CDR3 is CASSWGSSYEQYF. The CDR3 DNA reads as TGTGCCAGCAGTTGGGGCAGCTCCTACGAGCAGTACTTC.